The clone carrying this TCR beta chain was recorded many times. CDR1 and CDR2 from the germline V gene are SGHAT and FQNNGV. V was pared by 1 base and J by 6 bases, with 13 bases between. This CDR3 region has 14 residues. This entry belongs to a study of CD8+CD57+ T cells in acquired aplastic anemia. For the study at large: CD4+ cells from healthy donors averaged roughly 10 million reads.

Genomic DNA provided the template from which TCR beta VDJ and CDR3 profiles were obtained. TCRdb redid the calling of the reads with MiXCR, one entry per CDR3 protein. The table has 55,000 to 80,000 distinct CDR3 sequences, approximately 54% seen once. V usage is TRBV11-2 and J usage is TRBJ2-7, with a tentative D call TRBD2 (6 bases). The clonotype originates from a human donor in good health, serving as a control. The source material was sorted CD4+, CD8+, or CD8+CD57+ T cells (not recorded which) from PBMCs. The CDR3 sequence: CASSLGAGTVEQYF. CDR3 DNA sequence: TGTGCCAGCAGCTTAGGGGCCGGGACTGTCGAGCAGTACTTC.